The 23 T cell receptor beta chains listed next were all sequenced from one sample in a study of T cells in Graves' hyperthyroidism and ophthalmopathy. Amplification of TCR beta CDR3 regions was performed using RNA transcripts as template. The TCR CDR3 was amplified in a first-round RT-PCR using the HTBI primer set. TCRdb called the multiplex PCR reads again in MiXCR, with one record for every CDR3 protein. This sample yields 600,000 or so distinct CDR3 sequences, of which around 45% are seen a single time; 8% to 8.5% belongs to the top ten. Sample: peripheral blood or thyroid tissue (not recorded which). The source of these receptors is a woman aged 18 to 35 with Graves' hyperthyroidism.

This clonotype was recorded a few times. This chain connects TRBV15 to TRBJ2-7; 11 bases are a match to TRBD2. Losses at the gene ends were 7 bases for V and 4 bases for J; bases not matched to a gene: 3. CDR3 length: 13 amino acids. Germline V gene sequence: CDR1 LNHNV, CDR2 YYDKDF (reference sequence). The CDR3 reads CATKTSGDYEQYF. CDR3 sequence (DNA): TGTGCCACCAAGACTAGCGGGGATTACGAGCAGTACTTC.

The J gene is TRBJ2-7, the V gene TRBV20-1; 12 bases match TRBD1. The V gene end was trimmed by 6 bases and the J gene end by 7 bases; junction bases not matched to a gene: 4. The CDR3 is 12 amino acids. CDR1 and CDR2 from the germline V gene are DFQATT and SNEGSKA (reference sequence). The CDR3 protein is CSAGDRGREQYF. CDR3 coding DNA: TGCAGTGCAGGGGACAGGGGGCGGGAGCAGTACTTC.

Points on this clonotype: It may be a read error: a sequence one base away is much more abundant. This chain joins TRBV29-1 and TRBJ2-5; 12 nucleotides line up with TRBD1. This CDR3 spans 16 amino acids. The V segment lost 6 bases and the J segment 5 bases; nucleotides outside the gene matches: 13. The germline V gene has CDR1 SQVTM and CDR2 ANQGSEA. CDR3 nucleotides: TGCAGCGTCAACCTAGATAGGGACAGGGGGCGGGAGACCCAGTACTTC. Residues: CSVNLDRDRGRETQYF. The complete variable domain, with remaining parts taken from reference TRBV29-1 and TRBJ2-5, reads SAVISQKPSRDICQRGTSLTIQCQVDSQVTMMFWYRQQPGQSLTLIATANQGSEATYESGFVIDKFPISRPNLTFSTLTVSNMSPEDSSIYLCSVNLDRDRGRETQYFGPGTRLLVL.

This CDR3 reads CASSLLGLAGDNEQFF. CDR3 sequence (DNA): TGTGCCAGCAGCCTCCTGGGACTAGCCGGGGACAATGAGCAGTTCTTC. This rearrangement joins TRBV7-2 to TRBJ2-1; 9 bases fit TRBD2. Germline CDR1 and CDR2: SGHTA and FQGNSA. The CDR3 extends over 16 amino acids. The J segment lost 5 bases and the V segment lost 5 bases, leaving 10 bases of the junction unmatched.

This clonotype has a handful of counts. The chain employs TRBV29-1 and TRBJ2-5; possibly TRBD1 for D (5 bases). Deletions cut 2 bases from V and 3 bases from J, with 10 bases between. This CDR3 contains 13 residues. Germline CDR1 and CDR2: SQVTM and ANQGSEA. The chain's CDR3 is CSVETPGKETQYF. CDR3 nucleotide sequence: TGCAGCGTTGAAACGCCAGGGAAAGAGACCCAGTACTTC.

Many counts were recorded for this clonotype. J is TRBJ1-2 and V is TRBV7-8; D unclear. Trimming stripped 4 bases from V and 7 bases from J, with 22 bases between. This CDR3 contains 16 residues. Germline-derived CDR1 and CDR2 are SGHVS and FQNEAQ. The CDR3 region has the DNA TGTGCCAGCAGCTGGCTTAGTCAAACCCAAGGAGGTGGCTACACCTTC. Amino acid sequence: CASSWLSQTQGGGYTF.

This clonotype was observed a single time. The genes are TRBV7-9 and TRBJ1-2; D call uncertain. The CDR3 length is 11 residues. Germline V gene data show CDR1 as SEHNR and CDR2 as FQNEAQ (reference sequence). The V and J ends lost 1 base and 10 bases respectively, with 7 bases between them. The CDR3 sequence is CASSLVDDYTF. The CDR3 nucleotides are TGTGCCAGCAGCTTAGTCGATGACTACACCTTC.

CDR3 DNA sequence: TGTGCCATCAGGGGGGACATATATAATTCACCCCTCCACTTT. Residues: CAIRGDIYNSPLHF. This chain links TRBV10-3 with TRBJ1-6; D possibly corresponds to TRBD1 (6 bases). V was shortened by 6 bases and J by 4 bases, with 10 bases between the two germline ends. Germline lookup yields CDR1 ENHRY and CDR2 SYGVKD. The CDR3 totals 14 residues.

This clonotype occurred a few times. The CDR3 DNA is TGTGCCAGCAGTACTGTAGCGGGGACCTACGAGCAGTACTTC. It codes for CASSTVAGTYEQYF. The chain joins TRBV7-9 to TRBJ2-7, with 8 bases matching TRBD2. The germline V gene encodes CDR1 SEHNR and CDR2 FQNEAQ (reference sequence). V shed 6 bases and J 2 bases; nucleotides not matched to a gene: 6. The CDR3 has 14 amino acids.

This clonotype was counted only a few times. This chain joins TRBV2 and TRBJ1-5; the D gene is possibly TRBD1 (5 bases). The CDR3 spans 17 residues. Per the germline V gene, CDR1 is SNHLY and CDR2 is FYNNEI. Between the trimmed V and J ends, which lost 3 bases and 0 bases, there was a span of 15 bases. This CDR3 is CASSDERVGASNQPQHF. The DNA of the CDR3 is TGTGCCAGCAGTGATGAGAGGGTAGGGGCTAGCAATCAGCCCCAGCATTTT. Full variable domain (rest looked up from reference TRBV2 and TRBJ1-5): EPEVTQTPSHQVTQMGQEVILRCVPISNHLYFYWYRQILGQKVEFLVSFYNNEISEKSEIFDDQFSVERPDGSNFTLKIRSTKLEDSAMYFCASSDERVGASNQPQHFGDGTRLSIL.

In nucleotides, the CDR3 is TGTGCCAGCAGTGATCCAGGGTTTCGTGGGACCCAGTACTTC. This encodes CASSDPGFRGTQYF. This chain connects TRBV25-1 to TRBJ2-5, with a weak D call TRBD1 (5 bases). Deletions cut 3 bases from V and 7 bases from J, with 15 bases between. Per the germline V gene, CDR1 is MGHDK and CDR2 is SYGVNS. The CDR3 is 14 residues long. The entire variable domain, with the rest obtained from reference TRBV25-1 and TRBJ2-5, is as follows: EADIYQTPRYLVIGTGKKITLECSQTMGHDKMYWYQQDPGMELHLIHYSYGVNSTEKGDLSSESTVSRIRTEHFPLTLESARPSHTSQYLCASSDPGFRGTQYFGPGTRLLVL.

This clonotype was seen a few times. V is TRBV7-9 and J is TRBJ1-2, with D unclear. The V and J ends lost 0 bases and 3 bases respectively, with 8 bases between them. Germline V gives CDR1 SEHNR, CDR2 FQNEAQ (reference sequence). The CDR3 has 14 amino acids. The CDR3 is CASSLAPADYGYTF. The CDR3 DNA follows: TGTGCCAGCAGCTTAGCGCCGGCGGACTATGGCTACACCTTC.

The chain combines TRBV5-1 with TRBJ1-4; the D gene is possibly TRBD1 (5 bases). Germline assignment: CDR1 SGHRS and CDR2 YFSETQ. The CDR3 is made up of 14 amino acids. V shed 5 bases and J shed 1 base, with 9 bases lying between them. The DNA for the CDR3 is TGCGCCAGCAGTTCAGGGATAACTAATGAAAAACTGTTTTTT. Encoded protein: CASSSGITNEKLFF.

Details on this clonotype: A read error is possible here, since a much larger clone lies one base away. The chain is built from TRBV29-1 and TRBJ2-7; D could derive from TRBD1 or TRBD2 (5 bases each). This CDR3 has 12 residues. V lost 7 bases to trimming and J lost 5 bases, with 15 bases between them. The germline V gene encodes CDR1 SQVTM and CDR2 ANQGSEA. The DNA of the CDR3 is TGCAGCGCGGACGGTCTGGGGGACGAGCAGTACTTC. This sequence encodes CSADGLGDEQYF.

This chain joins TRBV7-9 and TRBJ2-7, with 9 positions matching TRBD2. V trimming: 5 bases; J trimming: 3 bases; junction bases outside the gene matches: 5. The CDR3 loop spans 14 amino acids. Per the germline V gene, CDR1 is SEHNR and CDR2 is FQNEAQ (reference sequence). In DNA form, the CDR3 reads TGTGCCAGCAGCCAGGGGACTAGCTTCTACGAGCAGTACTTC. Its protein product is CASSQGTSFYEQYF.

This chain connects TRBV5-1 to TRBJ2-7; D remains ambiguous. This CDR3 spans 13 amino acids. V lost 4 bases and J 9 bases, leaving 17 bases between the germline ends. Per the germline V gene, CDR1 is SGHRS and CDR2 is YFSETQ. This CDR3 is CASSRPDVVGQYF. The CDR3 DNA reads TGCGCCAGCAGCCGACCTGATGTTGTCGGGCAGTACTTC.

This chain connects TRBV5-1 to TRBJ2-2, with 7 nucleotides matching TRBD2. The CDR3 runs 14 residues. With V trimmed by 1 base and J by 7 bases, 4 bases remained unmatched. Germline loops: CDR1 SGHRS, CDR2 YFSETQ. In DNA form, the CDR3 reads TGCGCCAGCAGCTTGACTAGCGTTGACGGGGAGCTGTTTTTT. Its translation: CASSLTSVDGELFF. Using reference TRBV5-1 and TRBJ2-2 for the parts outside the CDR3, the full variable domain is KAGVTQTPRYLIKTRGQQVTLSCSPISGHRSVSWYQQTPGQGLQFLFEYFSETQRNKGNFPGRFSGRQFSNSRSEMNVSTLELGDSALYLCASSLTSVDGELFFGEGSRLTVL.

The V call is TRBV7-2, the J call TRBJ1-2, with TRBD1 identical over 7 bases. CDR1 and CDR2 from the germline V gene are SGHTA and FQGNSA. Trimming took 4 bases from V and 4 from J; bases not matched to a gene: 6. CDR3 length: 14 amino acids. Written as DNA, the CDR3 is TGTGCCAGCAGCTCGGCAGGGGGGTTCTATGGCTACACCTTC. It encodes CASSSAGGFYGYTF.

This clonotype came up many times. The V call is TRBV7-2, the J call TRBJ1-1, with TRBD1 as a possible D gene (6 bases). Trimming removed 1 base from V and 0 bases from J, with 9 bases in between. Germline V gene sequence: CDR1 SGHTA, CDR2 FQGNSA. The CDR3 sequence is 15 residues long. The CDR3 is CASSLVGAMNTEAFF. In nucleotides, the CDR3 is TGTGCCAGCAGCTTAGTGGGGGCCATGAACACTGAAGCTTTCTTT.

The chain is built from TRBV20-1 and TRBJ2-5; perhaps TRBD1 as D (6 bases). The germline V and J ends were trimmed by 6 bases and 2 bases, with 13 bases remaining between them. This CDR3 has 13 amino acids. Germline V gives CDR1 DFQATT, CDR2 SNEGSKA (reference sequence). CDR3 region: CSATPQGQETQYF. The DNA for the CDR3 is TGCAGTGCCACCCCGCAGGGGCAAGAGACCCAGTACTTC.

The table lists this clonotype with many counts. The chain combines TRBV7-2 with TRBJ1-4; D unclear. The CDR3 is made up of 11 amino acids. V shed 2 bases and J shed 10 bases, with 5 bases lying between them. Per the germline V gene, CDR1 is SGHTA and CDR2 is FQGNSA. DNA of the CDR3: TGTGCCAGCAGCTTAACTGGAAAACTGTTTTTT. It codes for CASSLTGKLFF.

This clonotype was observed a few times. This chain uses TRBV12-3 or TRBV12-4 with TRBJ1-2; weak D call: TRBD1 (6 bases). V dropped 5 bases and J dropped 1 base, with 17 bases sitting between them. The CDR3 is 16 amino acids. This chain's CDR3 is CASSRNRVSRNYGYTF. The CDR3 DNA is TGTGCCAGCAGTCGTAACAGGGTCTCGCGTAACTATGGCTACACCTTC.

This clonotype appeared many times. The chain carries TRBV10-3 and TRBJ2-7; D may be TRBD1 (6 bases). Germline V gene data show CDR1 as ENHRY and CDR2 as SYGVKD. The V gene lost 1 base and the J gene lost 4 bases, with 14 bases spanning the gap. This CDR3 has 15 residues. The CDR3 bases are TGTGCCATCAGTGAGTGGTCAGGGGATCCTTACGAGCAGTACTTC. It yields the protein CAISEWSGDPYEQYF.